The rows below give T cell receptor beta chains drawn from one sample of a study of T cell repertoires in cytomegalovirus infection. TCRdb independently ran MiXCR on the reads; one entry per CDR3 protein. The sample includes approximately 500,000 distinct CDR3 sequences, about 25% of them seen just once. Sequenced sample: PBMCs. The receptor set was obtained from a human donor in good health (CMV status not recorded). Some clones in this sample may be carry-over from other donors' samples. Both conserved end residues are part of each CDR3. Only part of the rows carry a size: once, few, many, or a class if the clone is expanded.

size	V	J	CDR3
-	TRBV7-9	TRBJ1-1	CASSITSGSGAEAFF
-	TRBV4-3	TRBJ2-5	CASSQDRQGVETQYF
once	TRBV20-1	TRBJ2-5	CSARGGSAETQYF
few	TRBV11-2	TRBJ2-5	CASSGTGTSGGRETQYF
few	TRBV4-1	TRBJ2-3	CASSQYPGQGRDTQYF
many	TRBV7-9	TRBJ2-5	CASSHYQGPPETQYF
many	TRBV7-9	TRBJ1-6	CASSLNSPLHF
many	TRBV7-2	TRBJ2-2	CASSFLRNSANTGELFF
-	TRBV24-1	TRBJ2-2	CATSDYGTHNTGELFF
-	TRBV9	TRBJ2-3	CASRRSGTDTQYF
-	TRBV7-3	TRBJ2-3	CASSPGVISTDTQYF
-	TRBV29-1	TRBJ2-1	CSVGGNEQFF
few	TRBV27	TRBJ2-1	CASSPPLAGGGDEQFF
-	TRBV5-1	TRBJ2-1	CASSYPSGSVDEQFF
-	TRBV7-6	TRBJ2-3	CASSLESGSRSTDTQYF
-	TRBV24-1	TRBJ2-3	CATSDRQGTFTDTQYF
-	TRBV5-4	TRBJ2-3	CASSREVSTDTQYF
few	TRBV2	TRBJ1-4	CASNGQGNNEKLFF
few	TRBV10-3	TRBJ2-2	CAISVAGGANTGELFF
few	TRBV6-2/TRBV6-3	TRBJ1-2	CASTAVSGGIYTF
few	TRBV19	TRBJ2-1	CASRYGLAYNEQFF
-	TRBV12-3/TRBV12-4	TRBJ1-6	CASSFIQPPALHF
few	TRBV7-9	TRBJ1-1	CASSLGDTMNTEAFF
few	TRBV20-1	TRBJ1-2	CSASTTGQALANYGYTF